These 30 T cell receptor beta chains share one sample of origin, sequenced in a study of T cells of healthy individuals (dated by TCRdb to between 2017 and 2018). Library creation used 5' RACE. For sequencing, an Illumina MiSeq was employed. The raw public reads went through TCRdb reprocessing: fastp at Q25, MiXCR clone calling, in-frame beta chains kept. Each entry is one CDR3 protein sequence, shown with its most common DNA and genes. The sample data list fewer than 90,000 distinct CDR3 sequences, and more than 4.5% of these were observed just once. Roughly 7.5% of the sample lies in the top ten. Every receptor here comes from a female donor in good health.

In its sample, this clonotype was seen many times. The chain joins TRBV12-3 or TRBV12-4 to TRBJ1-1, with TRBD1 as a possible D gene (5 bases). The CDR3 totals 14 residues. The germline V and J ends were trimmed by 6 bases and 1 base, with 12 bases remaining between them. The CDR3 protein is CASRVSGQNTEAFF. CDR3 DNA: TGTGCCAGCAGAGTTTCGGGGCAGAACACTGAAGCTTTCTTT.

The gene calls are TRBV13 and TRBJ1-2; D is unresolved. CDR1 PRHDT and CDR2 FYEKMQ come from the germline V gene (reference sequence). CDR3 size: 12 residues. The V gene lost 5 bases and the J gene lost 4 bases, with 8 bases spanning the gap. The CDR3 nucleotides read TGTGCCAGCAGCCCCGGCGCCTATGGCTACACCTTC. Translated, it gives CASSPGAYGYTF.

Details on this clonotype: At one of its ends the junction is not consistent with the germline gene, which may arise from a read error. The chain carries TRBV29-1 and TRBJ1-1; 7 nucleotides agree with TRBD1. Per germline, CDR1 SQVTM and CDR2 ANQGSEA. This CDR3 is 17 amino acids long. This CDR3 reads CSVEGRGRRQVKTEAFF. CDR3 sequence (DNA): TGCAGCGTTGAAGGAAGGGGGCGCCGACAGGTGAAAACTGAAGCTTTCTTT.

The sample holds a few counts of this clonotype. The CDR3 nucleotides read TGTGCCAGCACCCAACGAGCGGTGGGAGGCTACACCTTC. Residues: CASTQRAVGGYTF. The chain is built from TRBV5-4 and TRBJ1-2; unclear D gene. V was shortened by 6 bases and J by 8 bases, with 17 bases between the two germline ends. Germline V gene lookup returns CDR1 SGHNT and CDR2 YYREEE (reference sequence). The CDR3 spans 13 residues. The whole variable domain, filled in from reference TRBV5-4 and TRBJ1-2, reads ETGVTQSPTHLIKTRGQQVTLRCSSQSGHNTVSWYQQALGQGPQFIFQYYREEENGRGNFPPRFSGLQFPNYSSELNVNALELDDSALYLCASTQRAVGGYTFGSGTRLTVV.

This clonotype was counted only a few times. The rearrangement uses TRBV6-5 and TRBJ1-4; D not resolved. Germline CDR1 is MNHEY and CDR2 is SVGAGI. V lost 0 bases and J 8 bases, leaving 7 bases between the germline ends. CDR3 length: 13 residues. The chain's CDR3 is CASSYSIGEKLFF. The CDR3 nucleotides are TGTGCCAGCAGTTACTCGATAGGGGAAAAACTGTTTTTT.

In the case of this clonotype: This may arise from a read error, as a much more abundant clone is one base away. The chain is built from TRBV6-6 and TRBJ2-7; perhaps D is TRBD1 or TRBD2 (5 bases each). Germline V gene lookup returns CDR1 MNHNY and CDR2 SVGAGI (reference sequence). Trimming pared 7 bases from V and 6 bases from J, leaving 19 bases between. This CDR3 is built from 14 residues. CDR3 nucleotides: TGTGCCAGCAACCCACTCGAGGGACGGCGCGAGCAGTACTTC. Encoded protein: CASNPLEGRREQYF.

The CDR3 here is CASSQEGLAGRYTQYF. The DNA for the CDR3 is TGTGCCAGCAGCCAGGAGGGACTAGCGGGCAGGTATACGCAGTATTTT. The chain carries TRBV3-1 and TRBJ2-3; 12 nucleotides align to TRBD2. The CDR3 contains 16 residues. With V trimmed by 3 bases and J by 7 bases, 8 bases remained unmatched. Germline V gives CDR1 LGHDT, CDR2 YNNKEL (reference sequence).

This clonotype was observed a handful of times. DNA for the CDR3: TGCAGTGCTAGAGGCTTACTAGCGGGAGGGACAGATACGCAGTATTTT. Protein sequence: CSARGLLAGGTDTQYF. The rearrangement uses TRBV20-1 and TRBJ2-3, with 13 bases matching TRBD2. CDR1 and CDR2 from the germline V gene are DFQATT and SNEGSKA (reference sequence). The CDR3 is made up of 16 amino acids. The J segment lost 3 bases and the V segment lost 1 base, leaving 4 bases of the junction unmatched.

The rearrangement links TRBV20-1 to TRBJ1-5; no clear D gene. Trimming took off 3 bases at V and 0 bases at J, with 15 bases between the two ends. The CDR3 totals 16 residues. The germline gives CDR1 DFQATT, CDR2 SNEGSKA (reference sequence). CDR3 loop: CSASGRNLYSNQPQHF. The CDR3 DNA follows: TGCAGTGCTAGTGGCAGGAACCTTTATAGCAATCAGCCCCAGCATTTT.

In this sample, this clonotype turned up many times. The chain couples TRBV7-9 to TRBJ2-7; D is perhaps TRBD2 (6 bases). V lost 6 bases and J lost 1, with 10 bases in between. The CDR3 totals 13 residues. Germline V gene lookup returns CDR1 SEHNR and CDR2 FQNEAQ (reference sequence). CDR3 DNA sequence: TGTGCCAGCAGTCCGGGGGTTTCCTACGAGCAGTACTTC. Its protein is CASSPGVSYEQYF.

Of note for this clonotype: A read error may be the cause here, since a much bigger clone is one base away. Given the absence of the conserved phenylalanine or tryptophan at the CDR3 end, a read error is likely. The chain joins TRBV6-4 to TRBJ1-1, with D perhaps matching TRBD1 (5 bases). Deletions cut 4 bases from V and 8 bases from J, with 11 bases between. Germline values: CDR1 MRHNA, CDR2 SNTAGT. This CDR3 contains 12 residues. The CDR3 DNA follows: TGTGCCAGCAGTGGACAGCCCCGGGAAGCTTTCTCT. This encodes CASSGQPREAFS.

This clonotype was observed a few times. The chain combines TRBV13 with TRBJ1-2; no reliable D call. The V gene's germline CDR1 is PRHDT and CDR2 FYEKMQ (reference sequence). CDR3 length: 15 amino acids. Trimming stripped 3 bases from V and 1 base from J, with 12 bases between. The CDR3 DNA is TGTGCCAGCAGCTTCGGCCAGAGCTTTAACTATGGCTACACCTTC. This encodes CASSFGQSFNYGYTF. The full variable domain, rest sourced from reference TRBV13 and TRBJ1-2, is AAGVIQSPRHLIKEKRETATLKCYPIPRHDTVYWYQQGPGQDPQFLISFYEKMQSDKGSIPDRFSAQQFSDYHSELNMSSLELGDSALYFCASSFGQSFNYGYTFGSGTRLTVV.

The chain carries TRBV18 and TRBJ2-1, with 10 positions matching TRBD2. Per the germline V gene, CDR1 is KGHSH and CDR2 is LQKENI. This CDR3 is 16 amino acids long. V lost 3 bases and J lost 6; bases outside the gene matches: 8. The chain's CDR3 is CASSPLLAGPSNEQFF. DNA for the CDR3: TGTGCCAGCTCACCTCTACTAGCGGGGCCCTCCAATGAGCAGTTCTTC. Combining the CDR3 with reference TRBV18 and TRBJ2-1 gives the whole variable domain NAGVMQNPRHLVRRRGQEARLRCSPMKGHSHVYWYRQLPEEGLKFMVYLQKENIIDESGMPKERFSAEFPKEGPSILRIQQVVRGDSAAYFCASSPLLAGPSNEQFFGPGTRLTVL.

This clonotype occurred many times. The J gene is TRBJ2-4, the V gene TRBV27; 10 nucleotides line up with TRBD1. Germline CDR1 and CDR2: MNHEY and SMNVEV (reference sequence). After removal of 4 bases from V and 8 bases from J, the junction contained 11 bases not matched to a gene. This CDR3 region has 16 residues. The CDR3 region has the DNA TGTGCCAGCAGTTCACTAAAGACAGGGGGCAAGGACATTCAGTACTTC. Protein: CASSSLKTGGKDIQYF.

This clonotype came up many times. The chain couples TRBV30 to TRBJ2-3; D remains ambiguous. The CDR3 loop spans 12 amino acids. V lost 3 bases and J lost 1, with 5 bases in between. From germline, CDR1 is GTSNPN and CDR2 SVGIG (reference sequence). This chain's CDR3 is CAWSTRTDTQYF. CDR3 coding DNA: TGTGCCTGGAGCACCCGCACAGATACGCAGTATTTT.

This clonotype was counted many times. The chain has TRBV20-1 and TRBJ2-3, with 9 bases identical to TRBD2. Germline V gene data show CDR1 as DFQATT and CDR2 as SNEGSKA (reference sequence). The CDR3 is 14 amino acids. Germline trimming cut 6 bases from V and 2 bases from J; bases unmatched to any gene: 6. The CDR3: CSASLAGNTDTQYF. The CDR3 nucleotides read TGCAGTGCGAGCCTAGCGGGGAACACAGATACGCAGTATTTT.

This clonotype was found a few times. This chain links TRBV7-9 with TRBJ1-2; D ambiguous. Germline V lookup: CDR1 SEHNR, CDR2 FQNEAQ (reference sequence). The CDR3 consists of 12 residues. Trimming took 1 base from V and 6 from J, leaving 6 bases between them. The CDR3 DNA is TGTGCCAGCAGCTTAGAAATCGATGGCTACACCTTC. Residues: CASSLEIDGYTF.

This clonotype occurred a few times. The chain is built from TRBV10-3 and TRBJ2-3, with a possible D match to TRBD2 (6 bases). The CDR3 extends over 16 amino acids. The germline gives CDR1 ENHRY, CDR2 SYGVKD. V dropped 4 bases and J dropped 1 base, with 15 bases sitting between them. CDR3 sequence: CAISADYSLGTDTQYF. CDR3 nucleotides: TGTGCCATCAGTGCGGACTACTCCTTGGGCACAGATACGCAGTATTTT.

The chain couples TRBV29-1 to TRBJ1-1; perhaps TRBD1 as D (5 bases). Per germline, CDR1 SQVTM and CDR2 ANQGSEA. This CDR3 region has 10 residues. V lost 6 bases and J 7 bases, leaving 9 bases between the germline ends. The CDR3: CSVPGFEAFF. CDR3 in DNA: TGCAGCGTCCCAGGGTTTGAAGCTTTCTTT. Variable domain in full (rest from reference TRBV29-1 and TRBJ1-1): SAVISQKPSRDICQRGTSLTIQCQVDSQVTMMFWYRQQPGQSLTLIATANQGSEATYESGFVIDKFPISRPNLTFSTLTVSNMSPEDSSIYLCSVPGFEAFFGQGTRLTVV.

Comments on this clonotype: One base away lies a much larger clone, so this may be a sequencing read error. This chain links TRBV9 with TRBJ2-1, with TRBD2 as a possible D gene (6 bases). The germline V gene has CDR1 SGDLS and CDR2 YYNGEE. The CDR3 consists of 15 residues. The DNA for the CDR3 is TGTGCCAACAGCGTAGATCAGGGACTTCAAAATGAGCAGTTCTTC. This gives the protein CANSVDQGLQNEQFF.

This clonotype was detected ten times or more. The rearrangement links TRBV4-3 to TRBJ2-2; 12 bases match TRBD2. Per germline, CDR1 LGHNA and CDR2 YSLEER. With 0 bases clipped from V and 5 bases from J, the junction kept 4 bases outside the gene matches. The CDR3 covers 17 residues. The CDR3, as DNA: TGCGCCAGCAGCCAAGATTGGACTAGCGGGATAACCGGGGAGCTGTTTTTT. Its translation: CASSQDWTSGITGELFF.

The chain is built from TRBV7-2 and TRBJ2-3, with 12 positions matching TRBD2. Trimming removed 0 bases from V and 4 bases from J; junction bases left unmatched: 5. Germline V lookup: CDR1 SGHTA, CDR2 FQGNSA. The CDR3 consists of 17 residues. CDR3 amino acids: CASSLALLAGGSDTQYF. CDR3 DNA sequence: TGTGCCAGCAGCTTAGCCCTACTAGCGGGAGGTTCAGATACGCAGTATTTT.

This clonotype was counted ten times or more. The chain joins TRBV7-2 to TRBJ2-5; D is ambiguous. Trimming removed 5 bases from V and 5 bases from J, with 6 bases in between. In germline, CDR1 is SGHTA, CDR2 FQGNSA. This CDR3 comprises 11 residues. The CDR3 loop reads CASSATETQYF. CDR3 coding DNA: TGTGCCAGCAGCGCCACCGAGACCCAGTACTTC.

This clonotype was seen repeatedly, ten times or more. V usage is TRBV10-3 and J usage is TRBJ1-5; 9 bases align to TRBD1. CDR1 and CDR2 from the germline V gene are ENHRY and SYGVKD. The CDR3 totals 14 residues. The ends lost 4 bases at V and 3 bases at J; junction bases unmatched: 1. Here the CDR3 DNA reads TGTGCCATCAGTGGGACAGGGGACAATCAGCCCCAGCATTTT. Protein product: CAISGTGDNQPQHF.

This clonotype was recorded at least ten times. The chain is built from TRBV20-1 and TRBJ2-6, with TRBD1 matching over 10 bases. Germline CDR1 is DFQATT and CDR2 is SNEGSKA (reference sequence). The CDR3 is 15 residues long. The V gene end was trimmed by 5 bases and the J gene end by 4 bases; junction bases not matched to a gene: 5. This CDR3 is CSAPTGGTGANVLTF. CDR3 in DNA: TGCAGTGCTCCGACAGGGGGCACAGGGGCCAACGTCCTGACTTTC.

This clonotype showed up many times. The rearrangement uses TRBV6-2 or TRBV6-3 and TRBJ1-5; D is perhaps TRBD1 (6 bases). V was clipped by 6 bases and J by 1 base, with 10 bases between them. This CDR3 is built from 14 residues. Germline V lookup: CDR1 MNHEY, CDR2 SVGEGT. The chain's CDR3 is CASRKGGSNQPQHF. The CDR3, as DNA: TGTGCCAGCAGGAAAGGGGGGAGCAATCAGCCCCAGCATTTT.

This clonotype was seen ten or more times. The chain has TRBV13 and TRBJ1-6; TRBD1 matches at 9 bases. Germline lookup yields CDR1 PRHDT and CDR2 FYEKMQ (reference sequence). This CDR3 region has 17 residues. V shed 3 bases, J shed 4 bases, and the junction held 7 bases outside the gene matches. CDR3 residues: CASSLGTGPNYNSPLHF. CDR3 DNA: TGTGCCAGCAGCTTGGGGACAGGGCCAAATTATAATTCACCCCTCCACTTT.

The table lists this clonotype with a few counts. CDR3 sequence: CASSLAPSGSGETQYF. The DNA for the CDR3 is TGCGCCAGCAGCTTGGCCCCTAGCGGGAGCGGGGAGACCCAGTACTTC. The V and J genes are TRBV5-1 and TRBJ2-5, with 10 bases matching TRBD2. This CDR3 has 16 amino acids. Trimming cost V 0 bases and J 5 bases; bases outside gene matches: 7. Germline assignment: CDR1 SGHRS and CDR2 YFSETQ. Full variable domain (missing parts from reference TRBV5-1 and TRBJ2-5): KAGVTQTPRYLIKTRGQQVTLSCSPISGHRSVSWYQQTPGQGLQFLFEYFSETQRNKGNFPGRFSGRQFSNSRSEMNVSTLELGDSALYLCASSLAPSGSGETQYFGPGTRLLVL.

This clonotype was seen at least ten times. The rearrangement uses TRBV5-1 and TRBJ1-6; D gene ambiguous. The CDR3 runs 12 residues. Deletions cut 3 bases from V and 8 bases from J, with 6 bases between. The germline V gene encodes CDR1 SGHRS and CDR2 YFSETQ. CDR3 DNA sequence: TGCGCCAGCAGCTCCCAGGATTCACCCCTCCACTTT. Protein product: CASSSQDSPLHF.

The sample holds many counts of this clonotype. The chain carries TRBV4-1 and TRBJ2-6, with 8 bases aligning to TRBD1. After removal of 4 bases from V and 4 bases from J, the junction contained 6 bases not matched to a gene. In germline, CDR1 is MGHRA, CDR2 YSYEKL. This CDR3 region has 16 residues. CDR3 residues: CASSPGTGSGANVLTF. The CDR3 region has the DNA TGCGCCAGCAGCCCTGGGACAGGCTCAGGGGCCAACGTCCTGACTTTC.